Following are 6 T cell receptor beta chains from one sample sequenced in a study of Ad26.COV2.S vaccination and SARS-CoV-2 variants. Clones were read by immunoSEQ multiplex PCR, and TCRdb kept only the in-frame ones, dropping some. The profile shows some 180,000 clones, around 88% of them singletons. The sequencing here drew on peripheral blood, taken after recovery from COVID-19. Receptor source: a human donor who had recovered from COVID-19.

This clone was counted once. V and J are TRBV27 and TRBJ2-7; the D is unclear. The V and J ends lost 0 bases and 3 bases respectively, with 9 bases between them. The CDR3 spans 14 residues. Per germline, CDR1 MNHEY and CDR2 SMNVEV (reference sequence). Here the CDR3 DNA reads TGTGCCAGCAGTTTATCCTGGCGGAACTACGAGCAGTACTTC. It yields the protein CASSLSWRNYEQYF.

The chain joins TRBV6-6 to TRBJ2-5; D is possibly TRBD1 or TRBD2 (5 bases each). Per germline, CDR1 MNHNY and CDR2 SVGAGI (reference sequence). The CDR3 contains 15 residues. V was cut by 1 base and J by 1 base, with 10 bases left in between. The CDR3 sequence: CASSYLGRIQETQYF. The DNA of the CDR3 is TGTGCCAGCAGTTACTTGGGACGGATCCAAGAGACCCAGTACTTC.

The V call is TRBV3-1 (or the pseudogene TRBV3-2), the J call TRBJ1-2, with a weak D call TRBD1 (5 bases). This CDR3 has 16 residues. V shed 0 bases and J shed 2 bases, with 13 bases lying between them. Germline CDR1 reads LGHDT; CDR2 reads YNNKEL (reference sequence). This CDR3 reads CASSQDWGSRNYGYTF. CDR3 sequence (DNA): TGTGCCAGCAGCCAAGATTGGGGGTCCAGAAACTATGGCTACACCTTC.

The chain carries TRBV6-5 and TRBJ1-1; 11 nucleotides agree with TRBD1. CDR1 MNHEY and CDR2 SVGAGI come from the germline V gene. The CDR3 is made up of 14 amino acids. V trimming: 6 bases; J trimming: 5 bases; junction bases outside the gene matches: 5. CDR3 in DNA: TGTGCCAGCAGCTCCGGGACAGGGGGGACTGAAGCTTTCTTT. Amino acids: CASSSGTGGTEAFF.

The chain carries TRBV10-3 and TRBJ1-1, with 8 bases fitting TRBD1. Per germline, CDR1 ENHRY and CDR2 SYGVKD. The CDR3 is 14 amino acids. J lost 3 bases, V lost 3 bases, and 3 bases had no gene match. This CDR3 is CAISDRQGYTEAFF. In DNA form, the CDR3 reads TGTGCCATCAGTGACCGACAGGGGTACACTGAAGCTTTCTTT.

V and J are TRBV6-5 and TRBJ1-1, with D uncertain. CDR3 size: 13 residues. Per germline, CDR1 MNHEY and CDR2 SVGAGI. With 5 bases removed from V and 1 base from J, the gap between germline ends came to 8 bases. Here the CDR3 reads CASSPHENTEAFF. CDR3 nucleotides: TGTGCCAGCAGTCCTCACGAGAACACTGAAGCTTTCTTT.